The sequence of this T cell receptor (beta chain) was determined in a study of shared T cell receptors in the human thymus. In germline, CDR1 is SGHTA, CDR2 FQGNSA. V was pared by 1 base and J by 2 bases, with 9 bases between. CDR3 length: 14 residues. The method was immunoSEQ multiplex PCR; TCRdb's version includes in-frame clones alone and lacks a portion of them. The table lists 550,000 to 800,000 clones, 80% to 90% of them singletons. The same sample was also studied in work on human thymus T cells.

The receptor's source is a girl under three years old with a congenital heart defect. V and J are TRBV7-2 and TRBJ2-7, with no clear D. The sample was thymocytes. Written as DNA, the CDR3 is TGTGCCAGCAGCTTAGAGTGGCAGACCTACGAGCAGTACTTC. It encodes CASSLEWQTYEQYF.